This T cell receptor (beta chain) originates from a study of T cell changes during pregnancy in multiple sclerosis (dated by TCRdb to between 2018 and 2020). In the study overall: In women with multiple sclerosis, the researchers looked at how the T cell repertoire shifted as pregnancy progressed.

The germline V gene sets CDR1 to SGDLS and CDR2 to YYNGEE. The CDR3 starts with the cysteine, ends with the phenylalanine, and has 16 residues. Only CDR3 DNA remains: 48 bases, in frame from the first base. The junction shows trimming of 2 bases on V and 1 base on J, and the gene matches do not reach 5 bases of it. This clone was seen a single time. The antigen it recognizes is unknown. Base qualities are not at hand, and no much larger clone is one base apart. The method behind the library was the immunoSEQ multiplex PCR assay. The table comes from immuneACCESS by way of TCRdb, which keeps in-frame sequences with V and J called. Part of the clones is missing from these tables; in studies checked, under half for an unresolved V gene and the rest for unknown reasons. The sample data list about 120,000 clones, and 93% of these were observed just once. Clones ranked in the top ten supply 6.2% of the sample.

The sequencing used peripheral blood, collected before pregnancy. The sequence was obtained from a female donor with multiple sclerosis, enrolled in a pregnancy study. This chain is built from TRBV9 and TRBJ2-2; 7 middle bases align to TRBD2. The DNA sequence is given as TGTGCCAGCAGCGTCTCACGGGGGGAGAACACCGGGGAGCTGTTTTTT. This translates into CASSVSRGENTGELFF.